This T cell receptor (beta chain) was obtained from a study of shared clonotypes between healthy human individuals (dated by TCRdb to the early 2020s). About the study as a whole: The cohort included three men and two women between 18 and 49 years of age. Blood TCR repertoires of about five healthy adults were deeply sequenced to estimate repertoire size and the extent of clonotype sharing between individuals. To increase sequencing depth and limit assay-specific biases, TCR repertoire library preparation and sequencing were carried out by different laboratories using diverse techniques. Between about 0.94 and 8.9 billion PBMCs per donor were obtained by leukapheresis. What the research found in general, with its limitations: Sampling was restricted to blood, and TCR repertoires in tissues likely differ from the TCR repertoires found in blood. Pairwise subsampling led to the expectation that sequencing depth would affect the degree of clonotype sharing among donors. Because the study included a small number of donors, the genetic and exposure-history diversity represented was limited.

Using the deep immunoSEQ assay, multiplex PCR amplified TCR CDR3 regions from genomic DNA. For each cell subset, the extracted genomic DNA was distributed evenly across all wells of several immunoSEQ 96-well plates, and each plate served as one replicate. For unsorted PBMC, about 270 ng of genomic DNA, equivalent to around 30,000 T cell genomes, went into each replicate PCR. Unsorted PBMC genomic DNA was sequenced across ten immunoSEQ deep assay plates. Purified libraries were measured with a Qubit 3.0 fluorometer, size-checked on a Bioanalyzer 2100, and measured again with the KAPA Library Quantification kit. Every immunoSEQ 96-well plate was sequenced on a separate single-read 150-cycle Illumina NextSeq 550 flow cell. Per the source publication's procedure: Because the immunoSEQ output held only junctional sequences and lacked quality scores, the filtering could not match the filtering applied to full-length reads. Sequences were annotated with PyIR, a Python wrapper for IgBLAST v1.9, using IMGT germline references to assign V/J genes and CDR3. Any read was removed if the V/J assignment was weak (E-value above 1e-6), the CDR3 was missing, or the read contained stop codons, out-of-frame junctions, or ambiguous translated residues. V3J clonotypes were defined as sequences sharing the same inferred V gene, J gene, and CDR3 amino acid sequence. To compute the percentage overlap between repertoires, the number of shared unique clonotypes was divided by the size of the smaller repertoire. RTK rarefaction, the Chao1 estimator, and Recon v2.1 estimates of unobserved clonotypes were used to assess repertoire richness. TCRdb took this table from immuneACCESS and kept in-frame rearrangements with V and J called. Such tables lack part of the clones; where checked against another copy, unresolved V genes explain under half of the gap, and the rest is unexplained. Clonal size and the V and J genes are those of that table, whereas D and trimming came from the DNA. The sample table contains around 500,000 clones; only one count was recorded for 81% of them. The top ten clones comprise roughly 13% of the sample.

Healthy HIV-negative adults with no recently reported acute infections or vaccinations were included as donors. Every donor was a Caucasian adult residing in Nashville, Tennessee, USA. For unsorted samples, 90 million to 95 million PBMCs were counted, and genomic DNA was extracted using the QIAamp DNA Blood Mini kit. Blood was obtained by leukapheresis, after which PBMCs were separated by Ficoll-Histopaque density gradient centrifugation and cryopreserved in liquid nitrogen vapor phase. To note about this clone: Its antigen is unknown. A read error is the likely source, as a far larger clone sits one nucleotide away. Without the conserved terminal phenylalanine or tryptophan, this CDR3 likely stems from a read error.

The TCR comes from a woman in her 40s in good health. Some clones in this sample may be carry-over from other donors' samples. Material for sequencing was PBMCs.

In nucleotides, the sequence is TGCAGCGTTGGCATGGCGGCCACTTACGAGCAGTACTTA. This is translated as CSVGMAATYEQYL. The V and J segments used are TRBV29-1 and TRBJ2-7, with the identity of the D gene unclear. Deletion took 4 bases off V and 4 bases off J, with a span of 14 bases between the germline ends. The CDR3 is 13 amino acids long, termini counted. CDR3 DNA only is kept here, 39 bases in frame from base 1. CDR1 SQVTM and CDR2 ANQGSEA were looked up in the germline V gene.